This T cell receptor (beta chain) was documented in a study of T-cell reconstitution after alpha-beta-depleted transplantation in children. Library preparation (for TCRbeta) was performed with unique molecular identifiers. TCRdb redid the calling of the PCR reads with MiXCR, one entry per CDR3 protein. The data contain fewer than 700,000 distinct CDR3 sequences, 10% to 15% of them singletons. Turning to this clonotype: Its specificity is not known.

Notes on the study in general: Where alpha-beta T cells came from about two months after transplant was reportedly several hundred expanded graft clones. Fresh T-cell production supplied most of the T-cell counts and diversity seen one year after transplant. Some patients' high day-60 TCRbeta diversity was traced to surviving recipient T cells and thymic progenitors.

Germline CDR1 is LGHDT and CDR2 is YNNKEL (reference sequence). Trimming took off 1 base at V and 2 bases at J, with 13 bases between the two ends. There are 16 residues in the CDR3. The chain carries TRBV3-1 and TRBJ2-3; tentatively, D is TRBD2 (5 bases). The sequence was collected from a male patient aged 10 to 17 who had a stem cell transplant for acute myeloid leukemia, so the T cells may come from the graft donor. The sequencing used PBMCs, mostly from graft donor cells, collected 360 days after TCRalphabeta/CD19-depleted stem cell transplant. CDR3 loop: CASSQAAASPTDTQYF. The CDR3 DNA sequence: TGTGCCAGCAGCCAAGCGGCGGCTAGCCCCACAGATACGCAGTATTTT.